This TCR beta chain came from a study of T cells in Graves' hyperthyroidism and ophthalmopathy. Regarding the study as a whole: The model predicted ophthalmopathy a median around six months before onset.

The CDR3 regions of TCR beta were amplified from RNA transcripts. With the HTBI primer set, the TCR CDR3 went through a first round of RT-PCR. Each CDR3 protein is one row after TCRdb ran MiXCR on the multiplex PCR reads. The sample shows roughly 570,000 distinct CDR3 sequences, 15% to 17% of them seen only once. This clonotype was counted many times. Its target is unknown. No ophthalmopathy progression within 18 months constituted stable Graves' hyperthyroidism. From germline, CDR1 is SQVTM and CDR2 ANQGSEA. This CDR3 comprises 13 residues. V gave up 4 bases and J gave up 0 bases; unmatched junction bases: 3.

The source material was blood. The receptor's source is a woman aged 25 to 39 with Graves' hyperthyroidism. The V gene is TRBV29-1, the J gene TRBJ2-7, with 7 bases matching TRBD2. Written as DNA, the CDR3 is TGCAGCGTTGGCCGGGAGGACTCCTACGAGCAGTACTTC. As protein: CSVGREDSYEQYF.